Listed below are T cell receptor beta chains from one sample, sequenced in a study of T cell responses to AZD1222 COVID-19 vaccine. The repertoire was sequenced with immunoSEQ multiplex PCR; TCRdb's copy has only in-frame clones and lacks some. The repertoire has about 140,000 clones, about 93% of them found once; the top ten carry roughly 4%. Sequenced material: peripheral blood, taken 28 days after the second AZD1222 dose. The receptors shown here come from an adult who received the AZD1222 COVID-19 vaccine. The CDR3 runs from the conserved cysteine through the conserved F or W. A D gene is named only where the DNA matches it firmly. Some rows have no size entry. The others give once, few or many, or a class for an expanded clone.

v_call	d_call	clone_size	j_call	cdr3_aa	cdr3_nt
TRBV4-3	TRBD2	.	TRBJ2-1	CASSQGWREGRVEQFF	TGCGCCAGCAGCCAAGGGTGGCGGGAGGGCCGCGTTGAGCAGTTCTTC
TRBV5-5	.	.	TRBJ2-1	CASSWMGDNEQFF	TGTGCCAGCAGCTGGATGGGCGACAATGAGCAGTTCTTC
TRBV28	.	few	TRBJ1-3	CASSTTARDTIYF	TGTGCCAGCAGTACGACGGCTCGGGACACCATATATTTT
TRBV6-5	.	.	TRBJ1-2	CASSTSIRVDGYTF	TGTGCCAGCAGTACCTCAATCAGGGTCGATGGCTACACCTTC
TRBV4-3	.	.	TRBJ2-2	CASSRSLRETGELFF	TGCGCCAGCAGCCGGAGTTTAAGGGAGACCGGGGAGCTGTTTTTT
TRBV2	TRBD2	.	TRBJ2-2	CANGRTGGNTGELFF	TGTGCCAACGGTCGGACGGGAGGGAACACCGGGGAGCTGTTTTTT
TRBV4-3	.	.	TRBJ1-2	CASSRGDGAGYGYTF	TGCGCCAGCAGCCGTGGAGATGGTGCCGGCTATGGCTACACCTTC
TRBV4-3	.	.	TRBJ2-3	CASADYHLSTDTQYF	TGCGCCAGCGCCGACTATCACCTTAGCACAGATACGCAGTATTTT
TRBV7-2	.	.	TRBJ1-6	CASSPASDNSPLHF	TGTGCCAGCAGCCCCGCCTCCGATAATTCACCCCTCCACTTT
TRBV5-1	.	.	TRBJ2-7	CASSSPQGIDEQYF	TGCGCCAGCAGCTCGCCCCAGGGGATCGACGAGCAGTACTTC
TRBV9	TRBD1	.	TRBJ1-6	CASSGTGGSYSPLHF	TGTGCCAGCAGCGGGACAGGGGGCTCGTATTCACCCCTCCACTTT
TRBV7-8	.	.	TRBJ1-2	CASSLGQSPGTPYGYTF	TGTGCCAGCAGCTTAGGCCAATCACCAGGGACGCCCTATGGCTACACCTTC
TRBV5-8	TRBD1	.	TRBJ2-1	CASSQNFNRGLHNEQFF	TGTGCCAGCAGCCAGAATTTTAACAGGGGGCTACACAATGAGCAGTTCTTC
TRBV18	.	.	TRBJ1-1	CASSPSYGLLNTEAFF	TGTGCCAGCTCTCCCTCCTACGGACTGCTGAACACTGAAGCTTTCTTT
TRBV27	TRBD2	.	TRBJ2-1	CASTQLGLAGVSYNEQFF	TGTGCCAGCACCCAATTGGGACTAGCGGGAGTTTCCTACAATGAGCAGTTCTTC
TRBV19	.	.	TRBJ1-5	CASTIKSGVNQPQHF	TGTGCCAGTACCATAAAGTCGGGAGTCAATCAGCCCCAGCATTTT
TRBV19	.	.	TRBJ1-1	CASREAMNTEAFF	TGTGCCAGTAGGGAGGCAATGAACACTGAAGCTTTCTTT
TRBV7-9	TRBD2	.	TRBJ2-2	CASNRGGNTGELFF	TGTGCCAGCAACCGCGGGGGGAACACCGGGGAGCTGTTTTTT
TRBV5-1	TRBD2	.	TRBJ2-1	CAGCRGLAGDDEQFF	TGCGCCGGATGCCGGGGACTAGCGGGGGATGATGAGCAGTTCTTC
TRBV10-2	TRBD1	.	TRBJ2-7	CASRGTGDEQYF	TGCGCCAGCAGGGGGACAGGGGACGAGCAGTACTTC
TRBV2	TRBD1	.	TRBJ2-2	CASTGTGGTGELFF	TGTGCCAGCACCGGGACAGGGGGCACCGGGGAGCTGTTTTTT
TRBV28	.	.	TRBJ1-1	CASSPHQGYQTEAFF	TGTGCCAGCAGCCCACACCAGGGATATCAGACTGAAGCTTTCTTT
TRBV11-3	.	once	TRBJ2-1	CASSYGLSSGEQFF	TGTGCCAGCAGCTACGGACTTTCCTCCGGTGAGCAGTTCTTC
TRBV7-3	.	few	TRBJ2-2	CASSRVGGELFF	TGTGCCAGCAGCCGTGTGGGCGGGGAGCTGTTTTTT
TRBV6-2/TRBV6-3	.	.	TRBJ2-3	CASSYQTYTQYF	TGTGCCAGCAGTTACCAGACTTATACGCAGTATTTT
TRBV14	.	.	TRBJ2-3	CASIQGGSDTQYF	TGTGCCAGCATCCAGGGCGGATCAGATACGCAGTATTTT
TRBV9	TRBD1	.	TRBJ2-5	CASSVLVAGQEETQYF	TGTGCCAGCAGCGTTCTAGTCGCGGGACAGGAAGAGACCCAGTACTTC
TRBV28	.	.	TRBJ1-4	CASSLGGQGVEKLFF	TGTGCCAGCAGTTTAGGTGGGCAGGGTGTTGAAAAACTGTTTTTT
TRBV18	.	few	TRBJ1-2	CASSEDRDYGYTF	TGTGCCAGCTCTGAAGATCGGGACTATGGCTACACCTTC
TRBV5-3	.	.	TRBJ1-4	CARSLAILSGWGTNEKLFF	TGTGCCAGAAGCTTGGCGATTCTATCAGGGTGGGGGACTAATGAAAAACTGTTTTTT
TRBV3-1/TRBV3-2	TRBD2	.	TRBJ2-1	CASCESGRRSYNEQFF	TGTGCCAGCTGTGAGAGCGGGAGACGCTCCTACAATGAGCAGTTCTTC
TRBV19	.	few	TRBJ1-2	CASSIWANYGYTF	TGTGCCAGTAGTATATGGGCCAACTATGGCTACACCTTC
TRBV4-3	.	.	TRBJ2-3	CASSHCDSGGDTDTQYF	TGCGCCAGCAGCCACTGTGACTCCGGTGGTGACACAGATACGCAGTATTTT
TRBV6-2/TRBV6-3	.	.	TRBJ2-5	CASSTGYGGKETQYF	TGTGCCAGCAGCACAGGGTACGGGGGGAAAGAGACCCAGTACTTC
TRBV3-1/TRBV3-2	.	.	TRBJ1-2	CASSQGNYGYTF	TGTGCCAGCAGCCAGGGGAACTATGGCTACACCTTC
TRBV6-6	.	.	TRBJ2-7	CASSLRHLSYEQYF	TGTGCCAGCAGTCTACGACACCTATCCTACGAGCAGTACTTC